The rows below give T cell receptor beta chains drawn from one sample of a study of T cell repertoires in cytomegalovirus infection. TCRdb called the reads again in MiXCR, with one record for every CDR3 protein. The sample consists of approximately 300,000 distinct CDR3 sequences, roughly 29% of them appearing once. No antigens are known for them. Sequenced material: cultured PBMCs, taken from culture after CMV antigen stimulation. The receptors were sampled from a human donor in good health (CMV status not recorded). Some clones in this sample may be carry-over from other donors' samples. Both conserved end residues are part of each CDR3. D genes are given only for firm matches. Size tells how often a clone was seen (once, few, many) or the class of an expanded clone, and some rows leave it out.

CDR3 protein	clone size	V gene	J gene	D gene
CSVQGAPNEKLFF	NA	TRBV29-1	TRBJ1-4	TRBD1
CASSLGTGRYGNQPQHF	many	TRBV7-2	TRBJ1-5	TRBD1
CAAGGAVEKLFF	few	TRBV6-5	TRBJ1-4	TRBD1
CASTPRTSGGMELFF	few	TRBV5-1	TRBJ2-2	TRBD2
CASSLRGHLSGANVLTF	NA	TRBV27	TRBJ2-6	NA
CASGGGLETQYF	NA	TRBV19	TRBJ2-5	NA
CASSDQGTRDQPQHF	NA	TRBV19	TRBJ1-5	NA
CASGLLVGAFF	NA	TRBV12-3/TRBV12-4	TRBJ1-1	NA
CASSQVASPYEQYF	few	TRBV4-3	TRBJ2-7	NA
CSAPDRLNTGELFF	NA	TRBV20-1	TRBJ2-2	TRBD1
CASSSGPGGGYTF	NA	TRBV12-3/TRBV12-4	TRBJ1-2	TRBD1
CASSPRGTSEAFF	few	TRBV28	TRBJ1-1	NA
CASSIPGTGDTGELFF	NA	TRBV7-3	TRBJ2-2	TRBD1
CASSVDYRGSGTEAFF	NA	TRBV9	TRBJ1-1	TRBD1
CASSPNRGGNTEAFF	NA	TRBV18	TRBJ1-1	TRBD1
CARSLRVFEPQHF	NA	TRBV6-2/TRBV6-3	TRBJ1-5	NA
CASSMREDQPQHF	NA	TRBV9	TRBJ1-5	NA
CATSDYRTSGSPGELFF	few	TRBV24-1	TRBJ2-2	TRBD2
CASSDSLGQRPPYEQYF	NA	TRBV6-4	TRBJ2-7	NA
CASSHGQSSYEQYF	few	TRBV4-1	TRBJ2-7	NA
CAGQGTGELFF	once	TRBV23-1	TRBJ2-2	NA
CASSMSSGGGEQFF	few	TRBV5-1	TRBJ2-1	TRBD2
CASSPAVWTGGEVTEAFF	few	TRBV18	TRBJ1-1	TRBD1
CASRGQGVGTEAFF	NA	TRBV2	TRBJ1-1	TRBD1
CASSIIAGLTDTQYF	NA	TRBV7-3	TRBJ2-3	TRBD2
CASSQATGGKHEKLFF	NA	TRBV23-1	TRBJ1-4	TRBD1
CASRPGQGFGEQFF	few	TRBV27	TRBJ2-1	TRBD1
CASSLVGKGDYGYTF	many	TRBV7-2	TRBJ1-2	NA
CASSMGRDADTQYF	few	TRBV5-4	TRBJ2-3	NA
CASSLMSRPQETQYF	NA	TRBV7-3	TRBJ2-5	NA
CASSYERTGRTDTQYF	NA	TRBV6-2/TRBV6-3	TRBJ2-3	TRBD1
CASSLRVPNVLTF	NA	TRBV28	TRBJ2-6	NA
CASSPTRGMGNEQFF	few	TRBV28	TRBJ2-1	NA
CASSQVRTENYGYTF	NA	TRBV4-2	TRBJ1-2	NA
CASNRQGANIQYF	NA	TRBV28	TRBJ2-4	TRBD1
CSARGLTYEKLFF	NA	TRBV20-1	TRBJ1-4	NA
CASSKDPLRGKEFF	NA	TRBV7-4	TRBJ2-1	NA
CASSWATGNNEQFF	many	TRBV7-2	TRBJ2-1	TRBD1
CASSHRDRVNTEAFF	many	TRBV6-1	TRBJ1-1	TRBD1
CASSQDRRQMNTEAFF	few	TRBV4-1	TRBJ1-1	NA
CASSLLPGVTEAFF	NA	TRBV7-9	TRBJ1-1	NA
CASSLARNTEAFF	many	TRBV7-2	TRBJ1-1	NA
CASRSGQGALDYGYTF	NA	TRBV5-3	TRBJ1-2	TRBD1
CASSSQGLGQETQYF	many	TRBV28	TRBJ2-5	NA
CASTWTENTGELFF	few	TRBV5-1	TRBJ2-2	NA
CASSPLRGDNQPQHF	NA	TRBV12-3/TRBV12-4	TRBJ1-5	NA
CASSLMPKKETQYF	NA	TRBV12-3/TRBV12-4	TRBJ2-5	NA
CASREGTSNQPQHF	few	TRBV7-8	TRBJ1-5	NA
CSAHIPSGRESGNTIYF	NA	TRBV20-1	TRBJ1-3	NA
CAWRTGPGQPQHF	NA	TRBV30	TRBJ1-5	TRBD1
CASSLASGNGYTF	few	TRBV7-9	TRBJ1-2	NA
CASSTPGRGPQVF	NA	TRBV7-9	TRBJ2-1	NA
CASSPSRYTDTQYF	NA	TRBV7-3	TRBJ2-3	NA
CASSLEAHLEAFF	NA	TRBV7-6	TRBJ1-1	NA
CAISKLLNTEAFF	NA	TRBV12-3/TRBV12-4	TRBJ1-1	NA
CSVEGWEGREDGELFF	NA	TRBV29-1	TRBJ2-2	TRBD2
CASSEGQGETEAFF	NA	TRBV7-9	TRBJ1-1	TRBD1
CATSRGQGATRTYGYTF	NA	TRBV15	TRBJ1-2	TRBD1